This T cell receptor (beta chain) was sequenced for a study of shared clonotypes between healthy human individuals. Profiling relied on immunoSEQ multiplex PCR, and the TCRdb table lists in-frame clones only, not all of them. The sample has approximately 1,000,000 clones; approximately 80% are singletons. In this sample, this clone turned up once. Germline CDR1 MGHRA, CDR2 YSYEKL. CDR3 length: 17 residues. J was trimmed by 4 bases and V by 4 bases; bases with no gene match: 14. This receptor was obtained from a man between 18 and 29 years old in good health. Some clones in this sample may be carry-over from other donors' samples. This chain links TRBV4-1 with TRBJ2-7; 9 bases are a match to TRBD1. The sequenced sample consisted of memory CD4+ T cells from PBMCs. Subset noted: CD45RA-negative fraction. In nucleotides, the CDR3 is TGCGCCAGCAGCCCTTCGACGGGACAGGGTGTTTTATACGAGCAGTACTTC. It specifies CASSPSTGQGVLYEQYF.